This T cell receptor beta chain was profiled in a study of shared clonotypes between healthy human individuals. TCRdb keeps only in-frame clones here, not all; method: immunoSEQ multiplex PCR. The sample carries under 700,000 clones, 95% recorded once. Cells designated naive CD8 were CD45RO-negative and were positively selected for CCR7, with terminally differentiated effector memory CD45RA+ cells excluded. Donors, healthy HIV-negative adults, lacked recent acute infections or vaccinations. The CDR3 runs to 16 residues. V was clipped by 4 bases and J by 3 bases, with 20 bases between them. Germline V gives CDR1 SGHDT, CDR2 YYEEEE.

The sequenced material came from naive CD8+ T cells sorted from blood. The chain couples TRBV5-6 to TRBJ2-7, with D unclear. The receptor comes from a woman aged 30 to 39 in good health. CDR3 sequence reads: CASSPGGRPSVYEQYF. The CDR3 coding sequence is TGTGCCAGCAGCCCGGGCGGAAGGCCTAGTGTCTACGAGCAGTACTTC.